This TCR beta chain was sequenced for a study of T cell responses to AZD1222 COVID-19 vaccine. Study-level information: Pooling was applied to second doses at about 4 or about 12 weeks.

A remark on this clone: Its antigen is not identified.

The CDR3 spans 12 residues. Trimming stripped 1 base from V and 6 bases from J, with 8 bases between. CDR1 is GTSNPN, CDR2 SVGIG, per germline (reference sequence). Findings of the study overall: At study baseline, merely six AZD1222 recipients were seropositive. White British people made up most donors, females outnumbered males, and clonal diversity was possibly underestimated. Epitopes outside B.1.351 and B.1.1.7 mutated regions reportedly drew nearly half of spike TCRs.

Profiled with immunoSEQ multiplex PCR; TCRdb holds only in-frame clones, not every one. The sample yields about 120,000 clones, roughly nine tenths seen once. Source: peripheral blood, taken on day 0 of AZD1222 vaccination. The V gene is TRBV30, the J gene TRBJ2-3; possibly TRBD1 for D (5 bases). This TCR was recovered from an adult in good health. Here the CDR3 DNA reads TGTGCCTGGAGTGCAGGGCCGGATACGCAGTATTTT. It specifies CAWSAGPDTQYF.